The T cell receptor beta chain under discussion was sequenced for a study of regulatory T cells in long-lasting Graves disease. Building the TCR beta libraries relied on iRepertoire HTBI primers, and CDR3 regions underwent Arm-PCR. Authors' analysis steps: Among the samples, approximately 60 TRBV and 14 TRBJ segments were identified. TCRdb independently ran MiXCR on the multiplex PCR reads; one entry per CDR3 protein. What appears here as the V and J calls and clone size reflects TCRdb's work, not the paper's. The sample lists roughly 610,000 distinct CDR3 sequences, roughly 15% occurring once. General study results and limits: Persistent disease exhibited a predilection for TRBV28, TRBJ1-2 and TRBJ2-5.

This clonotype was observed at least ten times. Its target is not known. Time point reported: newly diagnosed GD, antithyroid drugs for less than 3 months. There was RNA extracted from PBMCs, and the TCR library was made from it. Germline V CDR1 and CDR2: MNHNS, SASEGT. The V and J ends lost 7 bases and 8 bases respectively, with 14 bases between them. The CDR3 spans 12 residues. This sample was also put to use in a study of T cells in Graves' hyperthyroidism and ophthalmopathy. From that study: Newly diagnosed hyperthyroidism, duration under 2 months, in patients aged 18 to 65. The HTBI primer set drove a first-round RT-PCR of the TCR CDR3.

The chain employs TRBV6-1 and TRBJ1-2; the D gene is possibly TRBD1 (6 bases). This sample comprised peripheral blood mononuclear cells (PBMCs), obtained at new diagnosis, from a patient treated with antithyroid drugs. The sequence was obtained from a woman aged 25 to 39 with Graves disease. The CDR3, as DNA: TGTGCCAGCATGTCCAGGGGAGGGGGCTACACCTTC. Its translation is CASMSRGGGYTF.